The rows below give T cell receptor beta chains drawn from one sample of a study of cytomegalovirus exposure and HLA in healthy donors. Assay used: immunoSEQ multiplex PCR; TCRdb lists only in-frame clones, some missing. The table has 150,000 to 200,000 clones, 77% seen once. Material for sequencing was PBMCs. These receptors were obtained from a woman aged 40 to 50 in good health and CMV-seropositive. Each CDR3 is given without its conserved first and last residue. The order of the fields is V gene, CDR3 length, clone size, CDR3 protein. A row's size may be missing; if present it is once, few, many or a size class.

v_gene: TRBV28; len: 16; abundance: NA; CDR3aa: ASVIGGSGGSSYNEQF
v_gene: TRBV2; len: 9; abundance: few; CDR3aa: ASRGGDTIY
v_gene: TRBV15; len: 14; abundance: NA; CDR3aa: ATSRDVINNRNGYT
v_gene: TRBV7-6; len: 15; abundance: NA; CDR3aa: ASSLRYGRNGANVLT
v_gene: TRBV9; len: 12; abundance: NA; CDR3aa: ASSVVSSGETQY
v_gene: TRBV15; len: 15; abundance: once; CDR3aa: ATSRDRQGYSGNTIY
v_gene: TRBV5-5; len: 13; abundance: NA; CDR3aa: ASSLNTAPGEKLF
v_gene: TRBV30; len: 12; abundance: NA; CDR3aa: AWELAGGTGELF
v_gene: TRBV28; len: 13; abundance: few; CDR3aa: ASIEGGSNNSPLH
v_gene: TRBV10-3; len: 14; abundance: NA; CDR3aa: AISERQGASGNTIY
v_gene: TRBV30; len: 12; abundance: NA; CDR3aa: AWTRAGLPYEQY
v_gene: TRBV7-2; len: 10; abundance: NA; CDR3aa: ASRAGVGEQY